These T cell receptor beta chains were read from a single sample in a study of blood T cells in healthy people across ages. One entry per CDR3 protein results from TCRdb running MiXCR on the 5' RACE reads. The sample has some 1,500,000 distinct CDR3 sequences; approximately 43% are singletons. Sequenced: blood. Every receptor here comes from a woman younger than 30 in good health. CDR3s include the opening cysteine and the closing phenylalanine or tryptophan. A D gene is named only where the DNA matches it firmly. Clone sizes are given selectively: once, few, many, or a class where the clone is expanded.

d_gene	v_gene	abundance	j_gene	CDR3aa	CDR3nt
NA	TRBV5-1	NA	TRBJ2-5	CASSGGGSGVGETQYF	TGCGCCAGCAGCGGGGGGGGCAGCGGCGTAGGGGAGACCCAGTACTTC
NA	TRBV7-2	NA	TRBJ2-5	CASSLWGTQETQYF	TGTGCCAGCAGCTTATGGGGGACCCAAGAGACCCAGTACTTC
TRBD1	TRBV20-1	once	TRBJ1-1	CSAEARDRKMNTEAFF	TGCAGTGCCGAGGCCCGGGACAGGAAGATGAACACTGAAGCTTTCTTT
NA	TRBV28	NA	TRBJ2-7	CATRGLQHNSYEQYF	TGTGCCACCAGAGGGTTGCAACATAACTCCTACGAGCAGTACTTC
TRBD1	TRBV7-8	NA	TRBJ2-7	CASSLAVPGTGPREQYF	TGTGCCAGCAGCTTAGCCGTACCTGGGACAGGCCCGAGAGAGCAGTACTTC
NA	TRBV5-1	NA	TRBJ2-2	CASSLVLQGSTGELFF	TGCGCCAGCAGCTTGGTTTTACAGGGTAGCACCGGGGAGCTGTTTTTT
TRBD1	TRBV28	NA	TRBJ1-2	CASRYGTGIGYTF	TGTGCCAGCAGGTACGGGACAGGGATAGGCTACACCTTC
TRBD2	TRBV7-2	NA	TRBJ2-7	CASSQGTTSGGSYEQYF	TGTGCCAGCAGTCAGGGAACGACTAGCGGGGGTTCTTACGAGCAGTACTTC
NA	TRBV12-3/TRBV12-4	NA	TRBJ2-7	CASSFFGTYEQYF	TGTGCCAGCAGTTTTTTCGGCACCTACGAGCAGTACTTC
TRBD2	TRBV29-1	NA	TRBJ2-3	CSVEIAGATDTQYF	TGCAGCGTTGAGATAGCGGGGGCCACAGATACGCAGTATTTT
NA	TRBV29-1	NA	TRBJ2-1	CSVEDNRVPPFF	TGCAGCGTTGAGGATAACAGGGTCCCTCCGTTCTTC
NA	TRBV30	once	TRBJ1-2	CAWSAQGTDGYTF	TGTGCCTGGAGTGCTCAGGGAACCGACGGCTACACCTTC
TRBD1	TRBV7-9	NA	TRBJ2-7	CASSPQGGGFYEQYF	TGTGCCAGCAGCCCACAGGGGGGTGGATTTTACGAGCAGTACTTC
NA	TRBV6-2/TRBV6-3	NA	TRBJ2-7	CASSGEIGYEQYF	TGTGCCAGCTCAGGGGAGATTGGCTACGAGCAGTACTTC
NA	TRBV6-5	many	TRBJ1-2	CASSSSTNYGYTF	TGTGCCAGCAGCAGCTCCACTAACTATGGCTACACCTTC
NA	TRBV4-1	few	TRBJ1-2	CASSRTEGGNYGYTF	TGCGCCAGCAGTCGAACCGAGGGAGGCAACTATGGCTACACCTTC
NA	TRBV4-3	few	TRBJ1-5	CASSQGAVTGTGPQHF	TGCGCCAGCAGCCAAGGGGCGGTTACAGGAACGGGTCCCCAGCATTTT
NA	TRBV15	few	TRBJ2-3	CATSRDRGDSDTQYF	TGTGCCACCAGCAGAGATAGGGGGGATTCAGATACGCAGTATTTT
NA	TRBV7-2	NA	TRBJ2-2	CASSSRAGYTGELFF	TGTGCCAGCAGCTCTAGAGCTGGTTACACCGGGGAGCTGTTTTTT
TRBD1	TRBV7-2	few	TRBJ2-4	CASSFKRQGNIQYF	TGTGCCAGCAGCTTTAAGCGACAGGGAAACATTCAGTACTTC
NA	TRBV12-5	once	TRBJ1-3	CASGLTGGNTIYF	TGTGCTAGTGGTCTCACAGGGGGAAACACCATATATTTT
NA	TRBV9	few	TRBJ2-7	CASSVVQGEVNEQYF	TGTGCCAGCAGCGTAGTCCAGGGGGAGGTTAATGAGCAGTACTTC
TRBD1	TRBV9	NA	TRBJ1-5	CASSADGQDNQPQHF	TGTGCCAGCAGCGCAGATGGACAGGACAATCAGCCCCAGCATTTT
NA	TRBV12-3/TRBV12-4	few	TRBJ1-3	CASSSPPSGNTIYF	TGTGCCAGCAGTTCTCCCCCGTCGGGAAACACCATATATTTT
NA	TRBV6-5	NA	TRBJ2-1	CASSTGTNEQFF	TGTGCCAGCAGTACCGGGACCAATGAGCAGTTCTTC
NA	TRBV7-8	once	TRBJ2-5	CASSLARRQNQETQYF	TGTGCCAGCAGCTTAGCGAGACGACAAAACCAAGAGACCCAGTACTTC
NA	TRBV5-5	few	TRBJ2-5	CASSLWGVEETQYF	TGTGCCAGCAGCTTGTGGGGGGTCGAAGAGACCCAGTACTTC
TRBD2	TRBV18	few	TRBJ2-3	CASSPPGLGTDTQYF	TGTGCCAGCTCACCTCCGGGACTAGGGACAGATACGCAGTATTTT
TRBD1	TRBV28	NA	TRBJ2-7	CASSVPGQGPTITYEQYF	TGTGCCAGCAGTGTACCGGGACAGGGGCCGACTATTACCTACGAGCAGTACTTC
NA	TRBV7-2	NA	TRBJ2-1	CASSLFRGTDNEQFF	TGTGCCAGCAGCTTATTCCGAGGAACCGACAATGAGCAGTTCTTC
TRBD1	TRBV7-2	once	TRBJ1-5	CASSKRDRGSNQPQHF	TGTGCCAGCAGCAAACGGGACAGGGGGAGCAATCAGCCCCAGCATTTT
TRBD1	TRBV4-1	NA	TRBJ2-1	CASTNRDSGYNEQFF	TGCGCCAGCACCAACCGGGACAGCGGTTACAATGAGCAGTTCTTC
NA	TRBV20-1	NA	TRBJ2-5	CSAGSVALETQYF	TGCAGTGCGGGCTCTGTGGCTCTAGAGACCCAGTACTTC
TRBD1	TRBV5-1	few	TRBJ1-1	CASSNRQGMNTEAFF	TGCGCCAGCAGCAACCGACAGGGGATGAACACTGAAGCTTTCTTT
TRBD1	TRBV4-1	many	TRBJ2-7	CASTVLQGVGEQYF	TGCGCCAGCACGGTACTACAGGGGGTCGGTGAGCAGTACTTC
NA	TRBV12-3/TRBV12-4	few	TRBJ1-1	CASSPIRGWAAGGTEAFF	TGTGCCAGCAGCCCAATAAGGGGGTGGGCAGCCGGGGGCACTGAAGCTTTCTTT
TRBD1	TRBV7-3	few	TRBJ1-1	CASSLTGGANTEAFF	TGTGCCAGCAGCTTGACAGGGGGCGCGAACACTGAAGCTTTCTTT
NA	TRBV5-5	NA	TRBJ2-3	CASSLYQGITDTQYF	TGTGCCAGCAGCTTGTACCAGGGAATCACAGATACGCAGTATTTT
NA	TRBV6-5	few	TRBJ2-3	CASSHDYLRTDTQYF	TGTGCCAGCAGCCACGACTACCTGCGCACAGATACGCAGTATTTT
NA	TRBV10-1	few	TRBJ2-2	CASSEGGANTGELFF	TGCGCCAGCAGTGAGGGCGGTGCGAACACCGGGGAGCTGTTTTTT
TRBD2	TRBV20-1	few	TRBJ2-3	CSASGTSGITDTQYF	TGCAGTGCTAGCGGGACTAGCGGGATCACAGATACGCAGTATTTT
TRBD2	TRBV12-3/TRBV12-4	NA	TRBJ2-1	CTSSLGRERSYNEQFF	TGTACCAGCAGTTTAGGGCGGGAGAGGTCCTACAATGAGCAGTTCTTC
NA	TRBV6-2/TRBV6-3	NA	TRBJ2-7	CASRGSLRHEQYF	TGTGCCAGCAGAGGTTCCTTGAGACATGAGCAGTACTTC